This T cell receptor (beta chain) is drawn from a study of cytomegalovirus exposure and HLA in healthy donors. Overall study results and limits: Accurate predictions that matched the HLA-A and HLA-B alleles of most subjects were reportedly made from TCR beta sequences. In a later analysis, compared with equally common non-associated chains, HLA-associated beta chains were more expanded. Donors belonging to an Asian-associated ancestry cluster reportedly showed fewer N-insertions in productive TCRs than the 666-donor mean, according to what a later analysis found.

A remark on this clone: Its antigen is as yet unknown. An end of the junction does not agree with germline; a read error may underlie this.

13 Jbeta primers and 60 Vbeta primers were used for the PCR. Assay used: immunoSEQ multiplex PCR; TCRdb lists only in-frame clones, some missing. The sample shows 140,000 to 150,000 clones, 77% of them seen only once. The receptor comes from a male donor in good health and CMV-seronegative. The material sequenced was PBMCs.

In DNA form, the CDR3 reads TGTGCCAGCAGTGAGCAGGGGGCTCCTGGGGCCAACGGCCTGACTTTC. It codes for CASSEQGAPGANGLTF. This rearrangement joins TRBV6-1 to TRBJ2-6, with TRBD1 identical over 8 bases. CDR1 is MNHNS and CDR2 is SASEGT in the germline V gene. This CDR3 is 16 amino acids long.